This is a list of T cell receptor beta chains from one sample in a study of CD8+CD57+ T cells in acquired aplastic anemia. TCRdb analysed the reads with MiXCR anew, one entry per CDR3 protein. The sample contains fewer than 250,000 distinct CDR3 sequences, approximately 49% of which appear only once. Material: sorted CD4+, CD8+, or CD8+CD57+ T cells (not recorded which) from PBMCs. The receptors here all came from a human donor in good health, serving as a control. Both conserved end residues are part of each CDR3. The D gene is left open where the match is weak. The size entry is marked missing in some rows and otherwise reads once, few, many or a size class.

clone size,D gene,J gene,V gene,CDR3 DNA,CDR3 protein
once,TRBD1,TRBJ1-6,TRBV5-1,TGCGCCAGCAGCCATACAGGGGGCGGGTCACCCCTCCACTTT,CASSHTGGGSPLHF
few,.,TRBJ1-5,TRBV24-1,TGTGCCACCAGTGATGTGAAGCGCGCCGCAATGAGCAGTTCCCGGACAGTTAATCAGCCCCAGCATTTT,CATSDVKRAAMSSSRTVNQPQHF
many,TRBD1,TRBJ1-1,TRBV2,TGTGCCAGCAGGGGACAGATGAACACTGAAGCTTTCTTT,CASRGQMNTEAFF
few,.,TRBJ1-4,TRBV28,TGTGCCAGCAGTTTCCCGGGTGAAAAACTGTTTTTT,CASSFPGEKLFF
.,TRBD1,TRBJ1-1,TRBV2,TGTGCCAGCAAGGGGGAGGGACAGGGGGACACTGAAGCTTTCTTT,CASKGEGQGDTEAFF
.,.,TRBJ1-2,TRBV7-9,TGTGCCAGCCCCTCCGACGGCAACTATGGCTACACCTTC,CASPSDGNYGYTF
.,TRBD2,TRBJ2-1,TRBV24-1,TGTGCCACCAGCCGAGGGACTAGCTCCTACAATGAGCAGTTCTTC,CATSRGTSSYNEQFF
many,TRBD1,TRBJ2-3,TRBV9,TGTGCCAGCAGCGTAGGCAGGGGGCGGACAGATACGCAGTATTTT,CASSVGRGRTDTQYF
many,TRBD1,TRBJ1-1,TRBV6-2/TRBV6-3,TGTGCCAGCAGTTACTCAAAGGGGGCGGACGCTTTCTTT,CASSYSKGADAFF
many,.,TRBJ2-7,TRBV12-3/TRBV12-4,TGTGCCAGCAGTTTTTCGGCATCGGGGTACGAGCAGTACTTC,CASSFSASGYEQYF
many,TRBD1,TRBJ2-1,TRBV7-2,TGTGCCAGCAGCTTAGACCGACAGGGAGTGGGCAATGAGCAGTTCTTC,CASSLDRQGVGNEQFF
.,.,TRBJ2-3,TRBV2,TGTGCCAGCAGTGAAATCAGGGGCCGTAGCACAGATACGCAGTATTTT,CASSEIRGRSTDTQYF
.,.,TRBJ2-7,TRBV7-2,TGCGCCAGCAGCTTGGCCCGGGGGACGGGGTCCTACGAGCAGTACTTC,CASSLARGTGSYEQYF
few,TRBD1,TRBJ2-5,TRBV12-3/TRBV12-4,TGTGCCAGCCAGGGGGCTCAGTACTTC,CASQGAQYF
.,TRBD1,TRBJ1-5,TRBV15,TGTGCCACCAGCAGGGCTTATGGGACAGGGGGCCATAACAATCAGCCCCAGCATTTT,CATSRAYGTGGHNNQPQHF
many,.,TRBJ2-5,TRBV6-5,TGTGCCAGCAGTTACTCAAGAGACAGGAAAGAGACCCAGTACTTC,CASSYSRDRKETQYF
many,TRBD2,TRBJ2-5,TRBV7-8,TGTGCCAGCAGTTTTGGGGACGGGGGGGGGGAGACCCAGTACTTC,CASSFGDGGGETQYF
once,TRBD1,TRBJ2-7,TRBV4-2,TGTGCCAGCAGCCCTGGCGGGACAGGGGGCGGCTACGAGCAGTACTTC,CASSPGGTGGGYEQYF
.,.,TRBJ1-6,TRBV7-8,TGTGCCAGCAGCCTATATCATACGGGCCGTAGGGATTCACCCCTCCACTTT,CASSLYHTGRRDSPLHF
.,TRBD1,TRBJ2-2,TRBV7-9,TGTGCCAGCAGCTCCGGCTGGACAGGCACCGGGGAGCTGTTTTTT,CASSSGWTGTGELFF
many,TRBD2,TRBJ2-3,TRBV5-1,TGCGCCAGCAGCCTAGCGGGGGGCGATATCACAGATACGCAGTATTTT,CASSLAGGDITDTQYF
.,TRBD1,TRBJ1-2,TRBV20-1,TGCAGTGCCACGAATACAGGGGGGCCGGGCTACACCTTC,CSATNTGGPGYTF
many,.,TRBJ2-7,TRBV6-2/TRBV6-3,TGTGCCAGCAGCCCAGGGCGGGGGCTCTACGAGCAGTACTTC,CASSPGRGLYEQYF
.,.,TRBJ2-6,TRBV9,TGTGCCAGCAGTGAAAGGTCAGTTGGGGCCAACGTCCTGACTTTC,CASSERSVGANVLTF
once,TRBD2,TRBJ2-1,TRBV10-3,TGTGCCATCAGGGGCGGGAGCTCCTACAATGAGCAGTTCTTC,CAIRGGSSYNEQFF
.,TRBD2,TRBJ2-1,TRBV9,TGTGCCAGCAGCGCACGACTAGCGGGGGGCAATGAGCAGTTCTTC,CASSARLAGGNEQFF
.,.,TRBJ2-4,TRBV20-1,TGCAGTGCTAGAGGAATACAGGGGAGGGGACTTCCTACCAAAAACATTCAGTACTTC,CSARGIQGRGLPTKNIQYF
many,.,TRBJ2-3,TRBV20-1,TGCAGTGCTAGAGTTAGTCTAGGTAGGGATACGCAGTATTTT,CSARVSLGRDTQYF
.,.,TRBJ2-7,TRBV10-2,TGCGCCAGCAGTGAGGGGGGCAGGAGGAAATACGAGCAGTACTTC,CASSEGGRRKYEQYF
many,.,TRBJ1-2,TRBV20-1,TGCAGTGCTAGAGATCGGCCAGGGTCTAACTATGGCTACACCTTC,CSARDRPGSNYGYTF
once,.,TRBJ1-5,TRBV7-9,TGTGCCAGCAGCTCAACAGCCCAGCCCCAGCATTTT,CASSSTAQPQHF
once,TRBD1,TRBJ1-6,TRBV10-3,TGTGCCATCAGTACATGGACAGGGGGCGCTTCACCCCTCCACTTT,CAISTWTGGASPLHF
many,.,TRBJ2-3,TRBV12-3/TRBV12-4,TGTGCCAGCATTATAGGGGGGACACGGACAGATACGCAGTATTTT,CASIIGGTRTDTQYF
many,.,TRBJ2-2,TRBV5-5,TGTGCCAGCAGCCTTGGTGCCGCGAACACCGGGGAGCTGTTTTTT,CASSLGAANTGELFF
.,.,TRBJ1-4,TRBV19,TGTGCCAGTAGGGAACAGGAAGGGGCTGAAAAACTGTTTTTT,CASREQEGAEKLFF
many,.,TRBJ2-7,TRBV5-1,TGCGCCAGCAGCTTGAACGGGGGATTAGGAGGGAACGAGCAGTACTTC,CASSLNGGLGGNEQYF